Listed below are T cell receptor beta chains from one sample, sequenced in a study of monozygotic twins with cystic fibrosis. Libraries were prepared by immunoSEQ multiplex PCR; TCRdb keeps only in-frame clonotypes and omits some of them. The data show over 30,000 clones, just over 90% seen once. The sequenced material came from blood. These receptors were collected from a boy under 10 years old with cystic fibrosis. Each CDR3 is given with its conserved first and last residue. The order of the fields is D gene, V gene, J gene, CDR3 protein. The D gene is left open where the match is weak.

d_gene: TRBD1
v_gene: TRBV7-2
j_gene: TRBJ1-4
CDR3aa: CASSFTTGETNEKLFF

d_gene: TRBD1
v_gene: TRBV5-6
j_gene: TRBJ2-2
CDR3aa: CASSLGDRDTGELFF

d_gene: -
v_gene: TRBV5-6
j_gene: TRBJ2-5
CDR3aa: CASSFLQGHQETQYF

d_gene: -
v_gene: TRBV4-2
j_gene: TRBJ1-1
CDR3aa: CASSLRPGQNTEAFF

d_gene: -
v_gene: TRBV9
j_gene: TRBJ1-2
CDR3aa: CASSVEGIPNYGYTF

d_gene: -
v_gene: TRBV6-5
j_gene: TRBJ1-5
CDR3aa: CASSPSGGQPQHF

d_gene: -
v_gene: TRBV7-7
j_gene: TRBJ2-7
CDR3aa: CASSLGPEGEQYF

d_gene: -
v_gene: TRBV5-1
j_gene: TRBJ2-1
CDR3aa: CASSLAVDNEQFF

d_gene: -
v_gene: TRBV7-9
j_gene: TRBJ1-2
CDR3aa: CASSLAGAGEVDGYTF

d_gene: -
v_gene: TRBV18
j_gene: TRBJ2-7
CDR3aa: CASSPDRSYEQYF

d_gene: TRBD2
v_gene: TRBV9
j_gene: TRBJ2-3
CDR3aa: CASSVRTGGSTDTQYF

d_gene: TRBD2
v_gene: TRBV19
j_gene: TRBJ2-3
CDR3aa: CASSIGGATLVGTDTQYF

d_gene: TRBD1
v_gene: TRBV5-1
j_gene: TRBJ1-1
CDR3aa: CASGVGTGGEDTEAFF

d_gene: TRBD1
v_gene: TRBV15
j_gene: TRBJ1-1
CDR3aa: CATSREGQGWSEAFF

d_gene: -
v_gene: TRBV27
j_gene: TRBJ1-2
CDR3aa: CASSLRAGSLGGYTF

d_gene: TRBD1
v_gene: TRBV7-9
j_gene: TRBJ1-1
CDR3aa: CASSPQGADTEAFF

d_gene: -
v_gene: TRBV9
j_gene: TRBJ2-6
CDR3aa: CASSPRPPGANVLTF

d_gene: -
v_gene: TRBV7-2
j_gene: TRBJ2-5
CDR3aa: CASSFRDNQETQYF

d_gene: TRBD1
v_gene: TRBV6-5
j_gene: TRBJ1-2
CDR3aa: CASSKGQGKESGYTF

d_gene: -
v_gene: TRBV11-3
j_gene: TRBJ2-1
CDR3aa: CASSLTFYNEQFF

d_gene: -
v_gene: TRBV7-8
j_gene: TRBJ2-1
CDR3aa: CASSLERLSSYNEQFF

d_gene: -
v_gene: TRBV4-1
j_gene: TRBJ1-2
CDR3aa: CASTRGEVGYGYTF

d_gene: -
v_gene: TRBV19
j_gene: TRBJ1-1
CDR3aa: CASSPQRRNTEAFF

d_gene: -
v_gene: TRBV6-5
j_gene: TRBJ2-3
CDR3aa: CATTGGSDTQYF

d_gene: TRBD2
v_gene: TRBV18
j_gene: TRBJ2-1
CDR3aa: CASSRTSGGDKQFF

d_gene: -
v_gene: TRBV9
j_gene: TRBJ1-2
CDR3aa: CASSVGTPSYGYTF

d_gene: TRBD2
v_gene: TRBV2
j_gene: TRBJ2-3
CDR3aa: CASKGGGGTDTQYF

d_gene: -
v_gene: TRBV18
j_gene: TRBJ1-2
CDR3aa: CASSPPRGVSGYTF

d_gene: TRBD1
v_gene: TRBV6-1
j_gene: TRBJ2-7
CDR3aa: CASSGADRAPYEQYF

d_gene: -
v_gene: TRBV6-5
j_gene: TRBJ1-4
CDR3aa: CASSSGQINEKLFF

d_gene: -
v_gene: TRBV27
j_gene: TRBJ1-1
CDR3aa: CASSVTGPMNTEAFF

d_gene: -
v_gene: TRBV7-2
j_gene: TRBJ2-7
CDR3aa: CASSNSGLNYEQYF

d_gene: -
v_gene: TRBV20-1
j_gene: TRBJ1-1
CDR3aa: CSARGFEAFF

d_gene: -
v_gene: TRBV16
j_gene: TRBJ2-7
CDR3aa: CASSQIGGQGSSEQYF

d_gene: TRBD1
v_gene: TRBV19
j_gene: TRBJ2-6
CDR3aa: CASSGTGRSGANVLTF

d_gene: -
v_gene: TRBV27
j_gene: TRBJ2-4
CDR3aa: CASSFLGPVDIQYF

d_gene: TRBD1
v_gene: TRBV27
j_gene: TRBJ1-4
CDR3aa: CASRVPGQGNEKLFF

d_gene: -
v_gene: TRBV6-5
j_gene: TRBJ1-2
CDR3aa: CASSYSTNSYYGYTF

d_gene: TRBD1
v_gene: TRBV11-1
j_gene: TRBJ1-1
CDR3aa: CASSFDRGADTEAFF

d_gene: -
v_gene: TRBV4-3
j_gene: TRBJ2-5
CDR3aa: CASSQDTRGGETQYF

d_gene: -
v_gene: TRBV6-1
j_gene: TRBJ1-2
CDR3aa: CASSPRDYGYTF

d_gene: -
v_gene: TRBV20-1
j_gene: TRBJ2-1
CDR3aa: CSASSNEQFF

d_gene: -
v_gene: TRBV29-1
j_gene: TRBJ2-2
CDR3aa: CSVGGVGTGELFF

d_gene: TRBD1
v_gene: TRBV4-2
j_gene: TRBJ2-2
CDR3aa: CASSLGEGAATGELFF

d_gene: -
v_gene: TRBV14
j_gene: TRBJ2-3
CDR3aa: CASSQGRLPNADTQYF

d_gene: -
v_gene: TRBV7-8
j_gene: TRBJ1-1
CDR3aa: CASSPDVLATEAFF

d_gene: TRBD1
v_gene: TRBV28
j_gene: TRBJ1-2
CDR3aa: CATLRTGSYGYTF

d_gene: -
v_gene: TRBV5-6
j_gene: TRBJ1-1
CDR3aa: CASSFASTEAFF

d_gene: -
v_gene: TRBV10-3
j_gene: TRBJ1-2
CDR3aa: CAIGDLLSNYGYTF

d_gene: -
v_gene: TRBV25-1
j_gene: TRBJ1-5
CDR3aa: CASRQGPNQPQHF

d_gene: -
v_gene: TRBV9
j_gene: TRBJ2-3
CDR3aa: CASSERGRADTQYF

d_gene: TRBD1
v_gene: TRBV6-5
j_gene: TRBJ1-2
CDR3aa: CASSWTGNYGYTF

d_gene: -
v_gene: TRBV6-5
j_gene: TRBJ2-7
CDR3aa: CASSYFSQGDEQYF